Following are 28 T cell receptor beta chains from one sample sequenced in a study of beta chain features in type 1 diabetes. General study findings and limits: Across all four CD4+ subsets, people with type 1 diabetes showed modestly shorter TCRB CDR3s.

Antigen specificity for these receptors is unknown. The authors reverse transcribed all of the isolated RNA, so sequencing captured expressed TCRB transcripts. The data were produced by immunoSEQ multiplex PCR, yet TCRdb's version contains in-frame clones alone and is incomplete. The sample lists around 160,000 clones; around 8.4% were seen once. The source material was central memory CD4+ T cells from blood. These receptors were taken from a woman aged 18-29 years with type 1 diabetes.

Only a few counts were recorded for this clone. V is TRBV5-1 and J is TRBJ2-1; 8 bases are shared with TRBD1. The germline gives CDR1 SGHRS, CDR2 YFSETQ. This CDR3 has 15 amino acids. With V trimmed by 0 bases and J by 5 bases, 4 bases remained unmatched. DNA of the CDR3: TGCGCCAGCAGCTTGGGGCAGGGGGCCCACAATGAGCAGTTCTTC. Translation: CASSLGQGAHNEQFF.

As concerns this clone: The junction does not match germline at one end; this may be a read error. V is TRBV7-7 and J is TRBJ1-5; no clear D gene. Germline lookup yields CDR1 SSHAT and CDR2 FNYEAQ (reference sequence). This CDR3 has 13 residues. The CDR3 region is CASSSLRGGHQHF. Written as DNA, the CDR3 is TGTGCTAGCAGCTCCCTCCGGGGAGGCCACCAGCATTTT.

This chain links TRBV29-1 with TRBJ2-2, with 14 bases that match TRBD2. Trimming took 5 bases from V and 5 from J; bases not matched to a gene: 7. The germline V gene has CDR1 SQVTM and CDR2 ANQGSEA. The CDR3 is 16 amino acids. The CDR3 DNA reads TGCAGCGTTTCCGGGACTAGCGGGAGAAGGACCGGGGAGCTGTTTTTT. Translated, it gives CSVSGTSGRRTGELFF.

The chain employs TRBV4-1 and TRBJ2-1; TRBD2 matches at 10 bases. The CDR3 sequence is 16 residues long. V dropped 0 bases and J dropped 7; count of bases not matched to a gene: 6. Germline V gene data show CDR1 as MGHRA and CDR2 as YSYEKL. The CDR3 loop reads CASSQDGAGGRNEQFF. CDR3 DNA: TGCGCCAGCAGCCAAGATGGAGCGGGAGGGCGGAATGAGCAGTTCTTC.

This clone appeared a few times. V and J are TRBV28 and TRBJ2-5; a possible D gene is TRBD2 (7 bases). The V gene's germline CDR1 is MDHEN and CDR2 SYDVKM. V lost 2 bases, J lost 5 bases, and 18 bases lay in between. The CDR3 totals 16 residues. In DNA, the CDR3 is TGTGCCAGCAGTTTAAGCGGCGGGAGACAGGAGGAGACCCAGTACTTC. Protein: CASSLSGGRQEETQYF.

This clone was detected a few times. The gene calls are TRBV2 and TRBJ1-6; possible D gene TRBD1, 6 bases. With 2 bases removed from V and 9 bases from J, the gap between germline ends came to 14 bases. CDR3 length: 15 residues. The germline gives CDR1 SNHLY, CDR2 FYNNEI. In DNA form, the CDR3 reads TGTGCCAGCAGTGAACGGGGCAGGGGCTTTTCACCCCTCCACTTT. Amino acid sequence: CASSERGRGFSPLHF.

This clone was counted between two and nine times. The chain employs TRBV19 and TRBJ1-6; D gene unclear. Trimming shortened V by 7 bases and J by 9 bases, and 22 bases separated the two germline ends. CDR1 and CDR2 (germline): LNHDA, SQIVND (reference sequence). CDR3 length: 16 amino acids. DNA of the CDR3: TGTGCCAGTACCGCTCGGGGAGGCGTGGTCGGTTCACCCCTCCACTTT. As protein: CASTARGGVVGSPLHF.

There are a few counts of this clone. CDR3 residues: CATSRQGSYNEQFF. The CDR3 DNA is TGTGCCACCAGCAGACAGGGATCCTACAATGAGCAGTTCTTC. V is TRBV15 and J is TRBJ2-1, with D possibly being TRBD1 (5 bases). Deletions cut 2 bases from V and 1 base from J, with 6 bases between. CDR3 length: 14 amino acids. Germline CDR1 LNHNV, CDR2 YYDKDF (reference sequence).

This clone was counted only a few times. The chain carries TRBV4-1 and TRBJ2-1; 9 nucleotides match TRBD2. The CDR3 is 17 residues long. V lost 3 bases, J lost 6 bases, and 12 bases stayed unmatched. CDR1 MGHRA and CDR2 YSYEKL come from the germline V gene. Here the CDR3 reads CASSHSPTSGAANEQFF. Written as DNA, the CDR3 is TGCGCCAGCAGCCATTCCCCGACTAGCGGCGCGGCCAATGAGCAGTTCTTC.

This clone occurred a few times. V usage is TRBV7-2 and J usage is TRBJ1-2, with 11 positions matching TRBD1. CDR1 SGHTA and CDR2 FQGNSA come from the germline V gene. This CDR3 has 14 amino acids. The V and J ends lost 1 base and 6 bases, in that order; junction bases with no gene match: 1. For the CDR3, the DNA is TGTGCCAGCAGCTTAGGGACAGGGGGCAATGGCTACACCTTC. The encoded protein is CASSLGTGGNGYTF.

This chain uses TRBV5-1 with TRBJ2-5; the D gene is possibly TRBD2 (5 bases). This CDR3 is built from 14 residues. V was cut by 0 bases and J by 4 bases, with 10 bases left in between. Germline V gene sequence: CDR1 SGHRS, CDR2 YFSETQ. The chain's CDR3 is CASSLASAGETQYF. The CDR3 DNA reads TGCGCCAGCAGCTTGGCTAGTGCGGGAGAGACCCAGTACTTC.

This clone appeared a few times. The chain is built from TRBV13 and TRBJ2-7, with a tentative D call TRBD2 (5 bases). CDR1 is PRHDT, CDR2 FYEKMQ, per germline (reference sequence). The CDR3 has 12 amino acids. Between the trimmed V and J ends, which lost 5 bases and 4 bases, there was a span of 9 bases. The CDR3 DNA reads TGTGCCAGCAGCATAAGCGGATACGAGCAGTACTTC. Translating gives CASSISGYEQYF.

J is TRBJ2-3 and V is TRBV5-1, with 8 nucleotides matching TRBD2. This CDR3 has 15 amino acids. In germline, CDR1 is SGHRS, CDR2 YFSETQ. The V segment lost 0 bases and the J segment 10 bases; nucleotides outside the gene matches: 10. For the CDR3, the DNA is TGCGCCAGCAGCTTGGCACCGGGACTAGGTGTAGCGCAGTATTTT. Translating it yields CASSLAPGLGVAQYF.

This clone appeared a few times. The chain links TRBV20-1 to TRBJ2-7, with D possibly matching TRBD2 (5 bases). V was clipped by 1 base and J by 7 bases, with 8 bases between them. The CDR3 covers 11 residues. From germline, CDR1 is DFQATT and CDR2 SNEGSKA (reference sequence). This CDR3 reads CSARARGEQYF. CDR3 in DNA: TGCAGTGCTAGAGCCCGAGGGGAGCAGTACTTC.

This clone was counted only a few times. The rearrangement uses TRBV9 and TRBJ1-1, with D uncertain. Trimming removed 4 bases at V and 3 bases at J, with 7 bases between. The CDR3 consists of 12 residues. Germline assignment: CDR1 SGDLS and CDR2 YYNGEE. The CDR3 DNA sequence: TGTGCCAGCAGCCAAGCATACACTGAAGCTTTCTTT. Encoded protein: CASSQAYTEAFF.

This clone was counted only a few times. This sequence joins TRBV2 and TRBJ2-2, with 8 bases matching TRBD2. CDR1 and CDR2 (germline): SNHLY, FYNNEI. This CDR3 comprises 14 residues. V gave up 6 bases and J gave up 4 bases; unmatched junction bases: 4. In nucleotides, the CDR3 is TGTGCCAGCAGCGGACTAGCCATCACCGGGGAGCTGTTTTTT. Translation gives CASSGLAITGELFF.

In the case of this clone: Other DNA sequences of this sample code for an identical CDR3. The chain uses TRBV29-1 and TRBJ2-5; D is ambiguous. V was pared by 7 bases and J by 5 bases, with 5 bases between. The germline CDR1 and CDR2 sequences are SQVTM and ANQGSEA. This CDR3 is built from 9 residues. The CDR3 region has the DNA TGCAGCGCAGGCGAGACCCAGTACTTC. It translates to CSAGETQYF.

In its sample, this clone was seen a few times. The gene calls are TRBV29-1 and TRBJ2-5; D gene unclear. Germline loops: CDR1 SQVTM, CDR2 ANQGSEA. This CDR3 has 13 amino acids. The V end was cut by 7 bases, the J end by 4 bases, with 16 bases between. DNA for the CDR3: TGCAGCGCCCAAGGTGGTCTAGGAGAGACCCAGTACTTC. Amino acid sequence: CSAQGGLGETQYF.

This clone turned up a few times. The V and J genes are TRBV28 and TRBJ2-7, with 7 bases fitting TRBD1. J was trimmed by 5 bases and V by 5 bases; bases with no gene match: 9. Germline V gives CDR1 MDHEN, CDR2 SYDVKM. The CDR3 is 14 amino acids. The CDR3 loop reads CASSPSPTGDEQYF. CDR3 bases: TGTGCCAGCAGTCCCTCACCCACAGGGGACGAGCAGTACTTC. Together with reference TRBV28 and TRBJ2-7, the CDR3 gives the full variable domain: DVKVTQSSRYLVKRTGEKVFLECVQDMDHENMFWYRQDPGLGLRLIYFSYDVKMKEKGDIPEGYSVSREKKERFSLILESASTNQTSMYLCASSPSPTGDEQYFGPGTRLTVT.

This clone was seen a few times. This chain uses TRBV6-5 with TRBJ2-2, with 7 bases lining up with TRBD1. In germline, CDR1 is MNHEY, CDR2 SVGAGI. The CDR3 has 15 amino acids. Losses at the gene ends were 6 bases for V and 1 base for J; bases not matched to a gene: 5. The CDR3 DNA follows: TGTGCCAGCAGCAAACGGACAGGGAACACCGGGGAGCTGTTTTTT. It codes for CASSKRTGNTGELFF.

This clone was seen more than once but under ten times. The genes are TRBV7-8 and TRBJ2-3; TRBD2 agrees at 13 bases. CDR1 and CDR2 from the germline V gene are SGHVS and FQNEAQ. Losses at the gene ends were 4 bases for V and 5 bases for J; bases not matched to a gene: 15. The CDR3 has 19 amino acids. CDR3 coding DNA: TGTGCCAGCAGCTACGCCGAACGGACTAGCGGGGGACCTAGAGATACGCAGTATTTT. Translated, it gives CASSYAERTSGGPRDTQYF.

The rearrangement uses TRBV4-3 and TRBJ2-1, with TRBD2 matching 9 bases. The CDR3 sequence is 16 residues long. With 6 bases clipped from V and 8 bases from J, the junction kept 14 bases outside the gene matches. The germline V gene encodes CDR1 LGHNA and CDR2 YSLEER. In DNA form, the CDR3 reads TGCGCCAGCAGTAGGCTCGCCTCTAGCGGGGTGGATGAGCAGTTCTTC. Protein product: CASSRLASSGVDEQFF.

This chain joins TRBV6-5 and TRBJ2-1, with D unresolved. The germline CDR1 and CDR2 sequences are MNHEY and SVGAGI. This CDR3 is built from 12 residues. The V end was cut by 10 bases, the J end by 0 bases, with 7 bases between. The chain's CDR3 is CATSSSYNEQFF. The CDR3 DNA is TGTGCCACCTCGAGCTCCTACAATGAGCAGTTCTTC.

This clone was seen only a few times. The junction does not match germline at one end; this may be a read error. The chain links TRBV7-7 to TRBJ2-7; D might be TRBD2 (6 bases). The CDR3 is 14 amino acids. Germline V gives CDR1 SSHAT, CDR2 FNYEAQ (reference sequence). CDR3 amino acids: CASSPGPGDYEQYF. In DNA, the CDR3 is TGTGCTAGCAGCCCCGGGCCGGGAGACTACGAGCAGTACTTC.

The gene calls are TRBV25-1 and TRBJ1-4; 11 nucleotides align to TRBD1. Germline V gene lookup returns CDR1 MGHDK and CDR2 SYGVNS. V dropped 3 bases and J dropped 8; count of bases not matched to a gene: 11. The CDR3 runs to 17 residues. The CDR3 DNA follows: TGTGCCAGCAGTGATCTCTCCGGGACAGGGGGGTTGGAAAAACTGTTTTTT. Protein sequence: CASSDLSGTGGLEKLFF.

The chain uses TRBV7-2 and TRBJ2-5; D gene uncertain. Germline V gene sequence: CDR1 SGHTA, CDR2 FQGNSA. The CDR3 contains 13 residues. The V and J ends lost 5 bases and 2 bases respectively, with 9 bases between them. CDR3 sequence (DNA): TGTGCCAGCAGCCCCGGTGCGCAAGAGACCCAGTACTTC. This sequence encodes CASSPGAQETQYF.

The chain has TRBV11-3 and TRBJ1-2; maybe TRBD1 (6 bases). The V end lost 2 bases, the J end lost 6 bases, and 7 bases lay between the germline ends. This CDR3 is built from 12 residues. Germline CDR1 SGHNT, CDR2 YENEEA. The CDR3 nucleotides read TGTGCCAGCAGCTTATCAGGGGATGGCTACACCTTC. It codes for CASSLSGDGYTF.

This clone was recorded a few times. The V and J genes are TRBV30 and TRBJ1-5; 7 nucleotides agree with TRBD1. The trim removed 3 bases at V and 1 base at J, leaving 3 bases unmatched. In germline, CDR1 is GTSNPN, CDR2 SVGIG (reference sequence). This CDR3 contains 14 residues. The CDR3 protein is CAWRTQGSNQPQHF. CDR3 nucleotides: TGTGCCTGGAGGACACAGGGGAGCAATCAGCCCCAGCATTTT.